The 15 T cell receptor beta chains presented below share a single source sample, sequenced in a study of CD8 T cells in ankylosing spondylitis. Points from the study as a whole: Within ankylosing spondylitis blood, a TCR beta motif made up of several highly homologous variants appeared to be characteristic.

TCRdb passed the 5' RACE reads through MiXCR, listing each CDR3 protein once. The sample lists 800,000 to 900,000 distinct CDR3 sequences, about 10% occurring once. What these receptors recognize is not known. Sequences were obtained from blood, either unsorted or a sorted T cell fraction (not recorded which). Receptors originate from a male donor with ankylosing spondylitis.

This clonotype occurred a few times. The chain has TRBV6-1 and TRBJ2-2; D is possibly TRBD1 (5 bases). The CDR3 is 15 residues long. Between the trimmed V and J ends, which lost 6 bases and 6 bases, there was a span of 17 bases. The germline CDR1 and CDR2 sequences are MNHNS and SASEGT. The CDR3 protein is CASSRTFLNPGELFF. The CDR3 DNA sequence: TGTGCCAGCAGCCGGACATTTTTGAATCCCGGGGAGCTGTTTTTT.

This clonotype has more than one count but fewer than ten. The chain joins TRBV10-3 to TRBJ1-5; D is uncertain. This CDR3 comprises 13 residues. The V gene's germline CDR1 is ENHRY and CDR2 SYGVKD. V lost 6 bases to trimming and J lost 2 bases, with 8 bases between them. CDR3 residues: CAIRQARNQPQHF. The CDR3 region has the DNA TGTGCCATCAGGCAGGCCCGCAATCAGCCCCAGCATTTT.

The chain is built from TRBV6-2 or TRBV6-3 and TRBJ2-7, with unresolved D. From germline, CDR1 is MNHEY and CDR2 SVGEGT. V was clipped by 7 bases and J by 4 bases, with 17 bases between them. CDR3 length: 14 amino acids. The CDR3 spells CASKSGLGLYEQYF. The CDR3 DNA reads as TGTGCCAGCAAATCCGGCCTGGGTTTGTACGAGCAGTACTTC.

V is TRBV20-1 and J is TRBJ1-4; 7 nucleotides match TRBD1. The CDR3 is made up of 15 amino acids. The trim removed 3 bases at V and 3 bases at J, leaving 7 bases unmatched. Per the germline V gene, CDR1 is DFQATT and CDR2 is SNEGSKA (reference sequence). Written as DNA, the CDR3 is TGCAGTGCTAGCCCACAGGGGAGGCCTAATGAAAAACTGTTTTTT. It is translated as CSASPQGRPNEKLFF.

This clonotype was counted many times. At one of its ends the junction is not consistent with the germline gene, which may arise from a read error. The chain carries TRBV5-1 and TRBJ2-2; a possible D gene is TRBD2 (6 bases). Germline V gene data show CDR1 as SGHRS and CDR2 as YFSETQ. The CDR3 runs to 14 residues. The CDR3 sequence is CASSLEAGTGELFF. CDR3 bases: TGTGCCAGCAGCTTAGAAGCGGGCACCGGGGAGCTGTTTTTT. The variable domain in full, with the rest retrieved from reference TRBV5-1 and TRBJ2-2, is KAGVTQTPRYLIKTRGQQVTLSCSPISGHRSVSWYQQTPGQGLQFLFEYFSETQRNKGNFPGRFSGRQFSNSRSEMNVSTLELGDSALYLCASSLEAGTGELFFGEGSRLTVL.

The CDR3 loop is CASSLIVSPDTQYF. CDR3 nucleotides: TGTGCCAGCAGCTTAATAGTCAGCCCAGATACGCAGTATTTT. The chain is built from TRBV7-2 and TRBJ2-3; unclear D gene. The ends were cut back, 2 bases at V and 4 bases at J, with 10 bases in the middle. Germline V gene lookup returns CDR1 SGHTA and CDR2 FQGNSA. The CDR3 is 14 amino acids.

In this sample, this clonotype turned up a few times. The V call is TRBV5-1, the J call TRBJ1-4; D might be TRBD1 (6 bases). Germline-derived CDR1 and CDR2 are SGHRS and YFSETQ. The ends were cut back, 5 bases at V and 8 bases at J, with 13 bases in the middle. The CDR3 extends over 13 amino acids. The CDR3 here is CASRPQGGEKLFF. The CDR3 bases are TGCGCCAGCAGGCCACAGGGTGGGGAAAAACTGTTTTTT.

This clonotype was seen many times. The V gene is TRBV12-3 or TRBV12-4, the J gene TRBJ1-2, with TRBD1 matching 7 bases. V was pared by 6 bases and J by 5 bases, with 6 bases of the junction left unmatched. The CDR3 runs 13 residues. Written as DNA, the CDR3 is TGTGCCAGCAGCCCCGGGACAGAGTATGGCTACACCTTC. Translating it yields CASSPGTEYGYTF.

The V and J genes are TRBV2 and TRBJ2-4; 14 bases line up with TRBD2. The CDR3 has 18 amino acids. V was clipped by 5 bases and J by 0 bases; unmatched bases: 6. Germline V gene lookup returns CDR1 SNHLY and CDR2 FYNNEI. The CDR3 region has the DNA TGTGCCAGCAGTTTCGGACTAGCGGGGGGTGTAGCCAAAAACATTCAGTACTTC. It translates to CASSFGLAGGVAKNIQYF.

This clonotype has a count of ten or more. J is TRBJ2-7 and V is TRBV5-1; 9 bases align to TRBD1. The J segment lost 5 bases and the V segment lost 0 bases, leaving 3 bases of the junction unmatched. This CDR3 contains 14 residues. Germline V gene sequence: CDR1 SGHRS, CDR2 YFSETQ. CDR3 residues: CASSLGQGENEQYF. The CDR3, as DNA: TGCGCCAGCAGCTTGGGACAGGGGGAAAACGAGCAGTACTTC.

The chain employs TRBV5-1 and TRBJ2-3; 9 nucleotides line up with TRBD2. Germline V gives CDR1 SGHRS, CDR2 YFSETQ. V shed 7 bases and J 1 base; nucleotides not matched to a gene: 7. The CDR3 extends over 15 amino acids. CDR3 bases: TGCGCCAGCGGCGGACTAGCGCAAGGCACAGATACGCAGTATTTT. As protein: CASGGLAQGTDTQYF.

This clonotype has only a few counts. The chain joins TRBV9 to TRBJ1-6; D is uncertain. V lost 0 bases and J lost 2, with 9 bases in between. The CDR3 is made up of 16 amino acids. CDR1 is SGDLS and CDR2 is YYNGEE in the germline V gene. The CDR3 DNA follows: TGTGCCAGCAGCGTAGAGGAGTACCCCTATAATTCACCCCTCCACTTT. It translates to CASSVEEYPYNSPLHF.

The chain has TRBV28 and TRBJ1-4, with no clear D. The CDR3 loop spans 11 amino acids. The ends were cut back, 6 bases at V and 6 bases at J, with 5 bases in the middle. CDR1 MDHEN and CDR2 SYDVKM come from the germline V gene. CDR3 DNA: TGTGCCAGCAGCCCTCATGAAAAACTGTTTTTT. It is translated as CASSPHEKLFF.

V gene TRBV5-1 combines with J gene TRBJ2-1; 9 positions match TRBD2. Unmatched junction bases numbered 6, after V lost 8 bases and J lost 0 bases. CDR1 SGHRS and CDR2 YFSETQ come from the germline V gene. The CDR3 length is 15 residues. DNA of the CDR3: TGCGCCAGTGGTGTTAGCGGGAGCTCCTACAATGAGCAGTTCTTC. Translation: CASGVSGSSYNEQFF.

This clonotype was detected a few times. CDR3 nucleotide sequence: TGCAGCGTCCTTTTGGCCCTCGCTGTGAAGGAGCAGTTCTTC. Its translation is CSVLLALAVKEQFF. This chain links TRBV29-1 with TRBJ2-1; D not resolved. The length of the CDR3 is 14 residues. Deletions cut 6 bases from V and 10 bases from J, with 22 bases between. CDR1 and CDR2 (germline): SQVTM, ANQGSEA.